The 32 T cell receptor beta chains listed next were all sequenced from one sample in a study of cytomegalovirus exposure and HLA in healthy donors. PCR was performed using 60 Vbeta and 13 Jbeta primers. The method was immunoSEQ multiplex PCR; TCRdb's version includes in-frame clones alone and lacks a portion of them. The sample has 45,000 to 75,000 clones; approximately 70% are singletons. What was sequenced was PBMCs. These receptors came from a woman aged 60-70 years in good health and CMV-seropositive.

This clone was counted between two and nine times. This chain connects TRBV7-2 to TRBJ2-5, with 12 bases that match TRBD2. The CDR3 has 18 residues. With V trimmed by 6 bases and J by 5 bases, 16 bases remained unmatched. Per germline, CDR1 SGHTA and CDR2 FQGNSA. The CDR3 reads CASSPPPGTSGLMETQYF. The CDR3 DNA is TGTGCCAGCAGTCCCCCCCCCGGGACTAGCGGGCTGATGGAGACCCAGTACTTC.

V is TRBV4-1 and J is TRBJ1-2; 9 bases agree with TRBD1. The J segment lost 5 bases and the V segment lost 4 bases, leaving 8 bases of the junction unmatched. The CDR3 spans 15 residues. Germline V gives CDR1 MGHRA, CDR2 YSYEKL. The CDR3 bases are TGCGCCAGCAGCCCCCGGGACAGGGCTGGGTATGGCTACACCTTC. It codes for CASSPRDRAGYGYTF.

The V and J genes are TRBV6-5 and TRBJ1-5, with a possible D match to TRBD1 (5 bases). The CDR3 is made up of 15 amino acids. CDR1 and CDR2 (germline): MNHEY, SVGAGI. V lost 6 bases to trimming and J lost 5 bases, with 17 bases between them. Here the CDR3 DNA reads TGTGCCAGCAGCGGAGACAGTTCCCACTATCAGCCCCAGCATTTT. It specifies CASSGDSSHYQPQHF.

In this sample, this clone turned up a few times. The CDR3 spells CASSSQGTPYNEQFF. CDR3 sequence (DNA): TGTGCCAGCAGCTCACAGGGGACGCCCTACAATGAGCAGTTCTTC. This sequence joins TRBV7-2 and TRBJ2-1; 7 bases line up with TRBD1. From germline, CDR1 is SGHTA and CDR2 FQGNSA. The CDR3 is 15 residues long. V shed 4 bases, J shed 2 bases, and the junction held 5 bases outside the gene matches.

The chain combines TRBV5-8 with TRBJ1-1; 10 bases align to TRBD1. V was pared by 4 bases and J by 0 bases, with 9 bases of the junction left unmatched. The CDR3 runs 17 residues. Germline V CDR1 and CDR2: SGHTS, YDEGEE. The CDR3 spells CASSRWGTGDLNTEAFF. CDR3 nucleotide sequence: TGTGCCAGCAGCCGGTGGGGGACAGGGGACCTGAACACTGAAGCTTTCTTT.

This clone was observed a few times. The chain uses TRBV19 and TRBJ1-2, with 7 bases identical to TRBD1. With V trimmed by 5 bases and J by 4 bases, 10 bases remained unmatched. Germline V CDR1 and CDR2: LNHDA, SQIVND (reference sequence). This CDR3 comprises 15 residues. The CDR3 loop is CASSETGRSSYGYTF. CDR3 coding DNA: TGTGCCAGTAGTGAGACAGGGAGGAGTTCCTATGGCTACACCTTC.

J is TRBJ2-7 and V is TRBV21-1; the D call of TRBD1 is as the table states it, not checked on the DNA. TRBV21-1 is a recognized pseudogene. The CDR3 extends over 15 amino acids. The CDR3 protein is CASSKVRDSNYEQYF. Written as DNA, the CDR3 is TGTGCCAGCAGCAAAGTGAGGGACAGCAACTACGAGCAGTACTTC.

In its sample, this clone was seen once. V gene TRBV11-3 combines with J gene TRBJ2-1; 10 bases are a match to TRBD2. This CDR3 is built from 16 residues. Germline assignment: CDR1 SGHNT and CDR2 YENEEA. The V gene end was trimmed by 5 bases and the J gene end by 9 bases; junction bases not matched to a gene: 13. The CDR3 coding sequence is TGTGCCAGCAGCACCACCCCTAGCGGGGGCCTTCCTGAGCAGTTCTTC. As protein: CASSTTPSGGLPEQFF.

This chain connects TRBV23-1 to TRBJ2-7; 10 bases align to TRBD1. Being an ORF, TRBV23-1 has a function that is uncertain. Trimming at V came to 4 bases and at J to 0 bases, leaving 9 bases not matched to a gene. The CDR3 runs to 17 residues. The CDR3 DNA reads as TGCGCCAGCAGTCTAGCCGGGACAGGGGTCACCTCCTACGAGCAGTACTTC. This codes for CASSLAGTGVTSYEQYF.

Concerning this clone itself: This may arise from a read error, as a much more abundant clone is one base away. The CDR3 loop reads CASSLLGSGAGQPQHF. CDR3 in DNA: TGTGCCAGCAGCTTACTAGGTTCAGGGGCGGGCCAGCCCCAGCATTTT. The rearrangement links TRBV5-6 to TRBJ1-5; D is possibly TRBD1 (6 bases). V dropped 2 bases and J dropped 7 bases, with 19 bases sitting between them. The germline V gene encodes CDR1 SGHDT and CDR2 YYEEEE. The CDR3 is made up of 16 amino acids.

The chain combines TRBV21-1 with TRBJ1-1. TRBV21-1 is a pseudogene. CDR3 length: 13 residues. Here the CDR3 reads CASSDRSDTEAFF. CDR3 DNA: TGTGCCAGCAGCGATAGGAGCGACACTGAAGCTTTCTTT.

The CDR3 spells CASSLLGLAGGYEQYF. Written as DNA, the CDR3 is TGTGCCAGCAGCTTATTGGGACTAGCGGGGGGATACGAGCAGTACTTC. The gene calls are TRBV9 and TRBJ2-7; 15 bases agree with TRBD2. V trimming: 4 bases; J trimming: 4 bases; junction bases outside the gene matches: 6. The CDR3 is made up of 16 amino acids. Germline-derived CDR1 and CDR2 are SGDLS and YYNGEE. Full variable domain (rest looked up from reference TRBV9 and TRBJ2-7): DSGVTQTPKHLITATGQRVTLRCSPRSGDLSVYWYQQSLDQGLQFLIQYYNGEERAKGNILERFSAQQFPDLHSELNLSSLELGDSALYFCASSLLGLAGGYEQYFGPGTRLTVT.

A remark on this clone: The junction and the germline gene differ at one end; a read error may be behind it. The CDR3 region has the DNA TGTTCCAGCAGCTTATTTGGACCAGCGGGGGAGTCTGATACGCAGTATTTT. Encoded protein: CSSSLFGPAGESDTQYF. This chain uses TRBV7-9 with TRBJ2-3; TRBD2 matches at 8 bases. The CDR3 sequence is 17 residues long. Germline V CDR1 and CDR2: SEHNR, FQNEAQ (reference sequence).

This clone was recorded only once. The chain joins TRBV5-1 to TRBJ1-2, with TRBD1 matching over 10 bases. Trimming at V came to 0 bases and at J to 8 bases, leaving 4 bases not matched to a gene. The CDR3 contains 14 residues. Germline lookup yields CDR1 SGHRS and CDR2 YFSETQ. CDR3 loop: CASSLGTGGDGYTF. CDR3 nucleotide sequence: TGCGCCAGCAGCTTGGGGACAGGGGGTGACGGCTACACCTTC.

CDR3 in amino acids: CASSLRLSGGIDEQFF. The CDR3 DNA is TGTGCCAGCAGCCTGCGCTTGTCGGGGGGAATTGATGAGCAGTTCTTC. The V and J genes are TRBV7-9 and TRBJ2-1; 7 bases agree with TRBD2. The CDR3 sequence is 16 residues long. Germline V lookup: CDR1 SEHNR, CDR2 FQNEAQ (reference sequence). The J segment lost 8 bases and the V segment lost 5 bases, leaving 15 bases of the junction unmatched. The entire variable domain, with the rest obtained from reference TRBV7-9 and TRBJ2-1, is as follows: DTGVSQNPRHKITKRGQNVTFRCDPISEHNRLYWYRQTLGQGPEFLTYFQNEAQLEKSRLLSDRFSAERPKGSFSTLEIQRTEQGDSAMYLCASSLRLSGGIDEQFFGPGTRLTVL.

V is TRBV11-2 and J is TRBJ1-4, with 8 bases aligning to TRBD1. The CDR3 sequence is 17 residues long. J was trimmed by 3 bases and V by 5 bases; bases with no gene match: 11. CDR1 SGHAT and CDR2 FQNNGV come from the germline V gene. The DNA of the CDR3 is TGTGCCAGCAGCCCTCGGACAGGGATACGATCTAATGAAAAACTGTTTTTT. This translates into CASSPRTGIRSNEKLFF.

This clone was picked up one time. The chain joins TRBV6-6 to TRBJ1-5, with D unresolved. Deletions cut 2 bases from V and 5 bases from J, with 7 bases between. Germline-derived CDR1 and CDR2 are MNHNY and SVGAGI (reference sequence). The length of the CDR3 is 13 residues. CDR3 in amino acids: CASSYIQDQPQHF. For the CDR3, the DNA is TGTGCCAGCAGTTACATCCAGGATCAGCCCCAGCATTTT.

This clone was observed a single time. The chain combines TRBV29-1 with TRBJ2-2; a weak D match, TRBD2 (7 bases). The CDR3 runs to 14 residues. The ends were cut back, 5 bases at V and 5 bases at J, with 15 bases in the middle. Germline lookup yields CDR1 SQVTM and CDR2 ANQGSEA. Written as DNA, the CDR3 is TGCAGCGTTTCCAAAGGGGGGGTTACCGGGGAGCTGTTTTTT. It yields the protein CSVSKGGVTGELFF.

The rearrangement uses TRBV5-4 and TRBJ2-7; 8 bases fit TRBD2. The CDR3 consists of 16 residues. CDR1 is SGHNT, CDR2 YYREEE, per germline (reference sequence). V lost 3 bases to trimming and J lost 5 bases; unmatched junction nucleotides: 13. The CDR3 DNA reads TGTGCCAGCAGCTCCCGGACGGGGGGGCTCCCGAACGAGCAGTACTTC. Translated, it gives CASSSRTGGLPNEQYF. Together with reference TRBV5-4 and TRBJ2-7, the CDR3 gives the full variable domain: ETGVTQSPTHLIKTRGQQVTLRCSSQSGHNTVSWYQQALGQGPQFIFQYYREEENGRGNFPPRFSGLQFPNYSSELNVNALELDDSALYLCASSSRTGGLPNEQYFGPGTRLTVT.

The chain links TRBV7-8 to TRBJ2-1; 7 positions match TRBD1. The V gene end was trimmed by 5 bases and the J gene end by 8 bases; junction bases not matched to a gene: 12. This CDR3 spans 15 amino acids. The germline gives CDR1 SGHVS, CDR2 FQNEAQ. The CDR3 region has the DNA TGTGCCAGCAGCCCACCGACAGGGCTTGTAGATGAGCAGTTCTTC. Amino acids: CASSPPTGLVDEQFF.

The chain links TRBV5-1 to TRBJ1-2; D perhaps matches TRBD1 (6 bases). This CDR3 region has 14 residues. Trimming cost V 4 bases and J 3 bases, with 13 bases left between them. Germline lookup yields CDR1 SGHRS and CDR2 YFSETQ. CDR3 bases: TGCGCCAGCAGCCAAGACAGGCCCGACTATGGCTACACCTTC. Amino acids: CASSQDRPDYGYTF.

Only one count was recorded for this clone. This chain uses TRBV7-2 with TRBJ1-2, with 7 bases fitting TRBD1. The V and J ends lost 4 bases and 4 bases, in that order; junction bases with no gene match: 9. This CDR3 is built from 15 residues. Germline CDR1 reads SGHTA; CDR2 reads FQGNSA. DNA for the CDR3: TGTGCCAGCAGCTCCCGTTCAGGGGGAAGCTATGGCTACACCTTC. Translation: CASSSRSGGSYGYTF. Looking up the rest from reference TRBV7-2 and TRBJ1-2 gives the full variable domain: GAGVSQSPSNKVTEKGKDVELRCDPISGHTALYWYRQSLGQGLEFLIYFQGNSAPDKSGLPSDRFSAERTGGSVSTLTIQRTQQEDSAVYLCASSSRSGGSYGYTFGSGTRLTVV.

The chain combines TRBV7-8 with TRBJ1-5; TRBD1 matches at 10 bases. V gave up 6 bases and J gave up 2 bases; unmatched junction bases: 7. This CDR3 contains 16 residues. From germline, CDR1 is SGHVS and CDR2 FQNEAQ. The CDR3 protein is CASRGDRGNGNQPQHF. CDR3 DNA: TGTGCCAGCAGGGGGGACAGGGGAAATGGCAATCAGCCCCAGCATTTT.

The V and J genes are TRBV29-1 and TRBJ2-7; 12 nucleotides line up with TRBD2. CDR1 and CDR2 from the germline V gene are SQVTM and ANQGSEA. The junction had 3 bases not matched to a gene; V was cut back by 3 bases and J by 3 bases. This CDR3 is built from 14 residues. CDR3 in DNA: TGCAGCGTTGATAAGACTAGCGGGGGCTACGAGCAGTACTTC. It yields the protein CSVDKTSGGYEQYF.

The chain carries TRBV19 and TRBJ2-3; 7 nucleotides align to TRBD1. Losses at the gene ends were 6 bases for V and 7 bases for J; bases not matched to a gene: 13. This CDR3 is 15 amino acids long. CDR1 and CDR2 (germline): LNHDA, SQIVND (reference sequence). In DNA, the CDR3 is TGTGCCAGTAGCCAAAGACAGGGATCCACCTATACGCAGTATTTT. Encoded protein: CASSQRQGSTYTQYF.

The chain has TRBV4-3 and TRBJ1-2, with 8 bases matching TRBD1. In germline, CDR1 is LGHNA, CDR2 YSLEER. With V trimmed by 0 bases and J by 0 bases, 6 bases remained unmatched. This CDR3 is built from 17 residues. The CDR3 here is CASSQETGAASNYGYTF. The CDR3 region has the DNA TGCGCCAGCAGCCAAGAGACAGGGGCCGCTTCTAACTATGGCTACACCTTC.

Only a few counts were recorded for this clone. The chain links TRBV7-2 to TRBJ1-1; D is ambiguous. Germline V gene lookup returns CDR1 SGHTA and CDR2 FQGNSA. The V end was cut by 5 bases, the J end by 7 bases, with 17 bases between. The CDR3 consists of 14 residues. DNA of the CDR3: TGTGCCAGCAGCCCCCTGGTGCAGAATCTTGAAGCTTTCTTT. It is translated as CASSPLVQNLEAFF.

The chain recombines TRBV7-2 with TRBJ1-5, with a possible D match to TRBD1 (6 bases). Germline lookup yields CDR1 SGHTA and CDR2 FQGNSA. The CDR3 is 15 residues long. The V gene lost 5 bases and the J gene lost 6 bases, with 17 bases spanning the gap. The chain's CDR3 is CASSPGTSRGQPQHF. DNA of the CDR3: TGTGCCAGCAGCCCCGGCACCTCCAGGGGTCAGCCCCAGCATTTT.

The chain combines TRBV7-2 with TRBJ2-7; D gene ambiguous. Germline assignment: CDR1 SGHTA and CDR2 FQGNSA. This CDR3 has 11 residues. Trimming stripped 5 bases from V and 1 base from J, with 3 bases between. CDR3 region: CASSPSYEQYF. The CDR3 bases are TGTGCCAGCAGCCCTTCCTACGAGCAGTACTTC.

CDR3 loop: CATLKGWGNTEAFF. CDR3 in DNA: TGTGCCACCTTGAAGGGGTGGGGGAACACTGAAGCTTTCTTT. The chain recombines TRBV28 with TRBJ1-1, with D possibly TRBD1 on 5 matching bases. Trimming left V 10 bases short and J 1 base short, with 16 bases between. In germline, CDR1 is MDHEN, CDR2 SYDVKM. The CDR3 extends over 14 amino acids.

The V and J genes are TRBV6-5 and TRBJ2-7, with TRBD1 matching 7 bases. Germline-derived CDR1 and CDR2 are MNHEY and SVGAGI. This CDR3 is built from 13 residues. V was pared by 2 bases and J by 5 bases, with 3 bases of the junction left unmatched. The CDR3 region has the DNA TGTGCCAGCAGTTACCCCGGGACAGACGAGCAGTACTTC. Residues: CASSYPGTDEQYF.

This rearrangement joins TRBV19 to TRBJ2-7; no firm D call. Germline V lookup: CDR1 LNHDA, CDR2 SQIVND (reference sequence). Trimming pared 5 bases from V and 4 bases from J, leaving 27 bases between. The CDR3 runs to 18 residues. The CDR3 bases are TGTGCCAGTAGTGCGGTATCTTCTTCCTTCGGCAGTGGTTACGAGCAGTACTTC. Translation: CASSAVSSSFGSGYEQYF. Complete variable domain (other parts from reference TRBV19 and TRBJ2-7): DGGITQSPKYLFRKEGQNVTLSCEQNLNHDAMYWYRQDPGQGLRLIYYSQIVNDFQKGDIAEGYSVSREKKESFPLTVTSAQKNPTAFYLCASSAVSSSFGSGYEQYFGPGTRLTVT.